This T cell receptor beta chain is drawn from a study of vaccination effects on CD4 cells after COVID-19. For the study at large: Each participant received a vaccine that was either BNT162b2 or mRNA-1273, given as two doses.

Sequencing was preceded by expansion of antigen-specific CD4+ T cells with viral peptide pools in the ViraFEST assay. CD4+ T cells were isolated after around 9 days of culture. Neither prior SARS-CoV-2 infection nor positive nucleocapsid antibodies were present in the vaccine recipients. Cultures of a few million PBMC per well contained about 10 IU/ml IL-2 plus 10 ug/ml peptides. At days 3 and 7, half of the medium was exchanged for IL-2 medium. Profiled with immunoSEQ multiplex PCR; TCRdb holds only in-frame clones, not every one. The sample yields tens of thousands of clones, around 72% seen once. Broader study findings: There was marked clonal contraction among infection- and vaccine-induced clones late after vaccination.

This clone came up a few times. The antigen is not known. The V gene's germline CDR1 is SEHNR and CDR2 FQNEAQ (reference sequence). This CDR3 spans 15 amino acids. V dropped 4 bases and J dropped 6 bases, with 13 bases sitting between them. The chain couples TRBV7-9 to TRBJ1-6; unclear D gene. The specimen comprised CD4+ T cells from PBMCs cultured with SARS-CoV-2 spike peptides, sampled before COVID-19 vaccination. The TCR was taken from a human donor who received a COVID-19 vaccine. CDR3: CASSSLEGVNSPLHF. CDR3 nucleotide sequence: TGTGCCAGCAGCTCCCTGGAGGGTGTTAATTCACCCCTCCACTTT.